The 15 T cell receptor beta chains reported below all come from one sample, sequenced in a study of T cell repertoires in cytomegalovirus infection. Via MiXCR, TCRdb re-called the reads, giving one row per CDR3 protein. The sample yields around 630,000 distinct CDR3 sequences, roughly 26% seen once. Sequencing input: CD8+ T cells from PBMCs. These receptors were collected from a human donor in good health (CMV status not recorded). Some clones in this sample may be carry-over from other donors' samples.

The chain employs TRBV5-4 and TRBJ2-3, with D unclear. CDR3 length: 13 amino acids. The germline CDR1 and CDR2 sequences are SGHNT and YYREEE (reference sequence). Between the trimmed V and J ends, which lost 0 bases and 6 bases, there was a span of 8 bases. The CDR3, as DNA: TGTGCCAGCAGCTTGGAGTTGGAGGATACGCAGTATTTT. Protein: CASSLELEDTQYF.

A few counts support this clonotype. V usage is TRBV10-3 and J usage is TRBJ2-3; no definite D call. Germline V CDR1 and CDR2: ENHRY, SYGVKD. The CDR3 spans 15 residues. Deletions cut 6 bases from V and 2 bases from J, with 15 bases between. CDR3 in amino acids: CAISPRMGSTDTQYF. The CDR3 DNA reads TGTGCCATCAGCCCTAGAATGGGGTCCACAGATACGCAGTATTTT.

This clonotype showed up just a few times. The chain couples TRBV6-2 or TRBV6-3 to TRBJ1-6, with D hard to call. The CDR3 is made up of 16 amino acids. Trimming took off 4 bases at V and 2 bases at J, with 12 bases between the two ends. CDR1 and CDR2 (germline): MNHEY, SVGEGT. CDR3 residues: CASSSRTGAYNSPLHF. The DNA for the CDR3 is TGTGCCAGCAGTTCCAGGACGGGAGCCTATAATTCACCCCTCCACTTT.

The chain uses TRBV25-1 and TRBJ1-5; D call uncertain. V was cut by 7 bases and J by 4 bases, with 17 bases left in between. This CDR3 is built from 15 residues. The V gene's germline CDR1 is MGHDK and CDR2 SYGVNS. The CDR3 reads CASKKGAGKNQPQHF. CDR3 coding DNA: TGTGCCAGCAAAAAGGGTGCCGGGAAAAATCAGCCCCAGCATTTT.

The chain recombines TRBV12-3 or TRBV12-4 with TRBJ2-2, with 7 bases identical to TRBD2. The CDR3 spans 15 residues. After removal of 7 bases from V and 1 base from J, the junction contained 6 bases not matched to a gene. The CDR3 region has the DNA TGTGCCAGCATCGGCCGGGGGGAGAACACCGGGGAGCTGTTTTTT. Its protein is CASIGRGENTGELFF.

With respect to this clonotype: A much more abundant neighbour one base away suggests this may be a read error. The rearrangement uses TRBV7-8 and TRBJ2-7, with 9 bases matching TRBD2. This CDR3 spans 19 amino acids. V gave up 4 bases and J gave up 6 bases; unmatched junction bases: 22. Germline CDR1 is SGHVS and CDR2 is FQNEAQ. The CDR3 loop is CASSSTHLYRGGGDGEQYF. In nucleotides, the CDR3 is TGTGCCAGCAGCTCCACTCACTTATATCGGGGCGGGGGGGACGGCGAGCAGTACTTC.

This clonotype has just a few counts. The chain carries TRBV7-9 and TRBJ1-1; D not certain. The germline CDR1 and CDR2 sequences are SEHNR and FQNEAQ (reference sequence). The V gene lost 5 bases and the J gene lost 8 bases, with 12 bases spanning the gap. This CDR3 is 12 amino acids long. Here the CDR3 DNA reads TGTGCCAGCAGCCCATCCTTCGAGGAAGCTTTCTTT. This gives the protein CASSPSFEEAFF. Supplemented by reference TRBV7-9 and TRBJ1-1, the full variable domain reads DTGVSQNPRHKITKRGQNVTFRCDPISEHNRLYWYRQTLGQGPEFLTYFQNEAQLEKSRLLSDRFSAERPKGSFSTLEIQRTEQGDSAMYLCASSPSFEEAFFGQGTRLTVV.

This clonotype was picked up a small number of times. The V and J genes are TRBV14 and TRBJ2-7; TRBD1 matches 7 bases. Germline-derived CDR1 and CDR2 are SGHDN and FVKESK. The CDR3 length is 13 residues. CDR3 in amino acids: CASSPTGSSEQYV. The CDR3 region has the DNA TGTGCCAGCAGCCCGACAGGGTCCTCCGAGCAGTACGTC.

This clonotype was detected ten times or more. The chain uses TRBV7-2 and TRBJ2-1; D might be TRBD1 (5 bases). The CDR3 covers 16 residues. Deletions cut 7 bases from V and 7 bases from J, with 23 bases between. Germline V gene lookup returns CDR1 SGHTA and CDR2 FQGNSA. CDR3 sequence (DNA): TGTGCCAGCACCTTCCCTACCCTGGGGCCATTGAATGAGCAGTTCTTC. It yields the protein CASTFPTLGPLNEQFF.

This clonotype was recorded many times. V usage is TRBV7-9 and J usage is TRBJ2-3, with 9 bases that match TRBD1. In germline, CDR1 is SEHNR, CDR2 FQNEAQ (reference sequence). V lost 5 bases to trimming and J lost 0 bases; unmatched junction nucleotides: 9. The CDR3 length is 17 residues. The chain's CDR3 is CASSPGTGLVSTDTQYF. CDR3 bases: TGTGCCAGCAGCCCCGGGACAGGGCTAGTAAGCACAGATACGCAGTATTTT.

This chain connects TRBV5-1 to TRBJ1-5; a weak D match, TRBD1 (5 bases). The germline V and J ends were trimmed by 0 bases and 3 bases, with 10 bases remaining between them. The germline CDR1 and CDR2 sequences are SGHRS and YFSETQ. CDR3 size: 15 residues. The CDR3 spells CASSLGDSHNQPQHF. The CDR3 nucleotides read TGCGCCAGCAGCTTGGGGGACTCCCACAATCAGCCCCAGCATTTT. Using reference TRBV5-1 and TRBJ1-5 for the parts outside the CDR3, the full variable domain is KAGVTQTPRYLIKTRGQQVTLSCSPISGHRSVSWYQQTPGQGLQFLFEYFSETQRNKGNFPGRFSGRQFSNSRSEMNVSTLELGDSALYLCASSLGDSHNQPQHFGDGTRLSIL.

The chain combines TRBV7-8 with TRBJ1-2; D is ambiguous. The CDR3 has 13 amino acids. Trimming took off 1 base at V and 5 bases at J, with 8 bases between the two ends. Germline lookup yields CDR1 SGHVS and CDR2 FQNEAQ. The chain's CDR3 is CASSLGDLYGYTF. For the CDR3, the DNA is TGTGCCAGCAGCTTAGGGGATTTGTATGGCTACACCTTC.

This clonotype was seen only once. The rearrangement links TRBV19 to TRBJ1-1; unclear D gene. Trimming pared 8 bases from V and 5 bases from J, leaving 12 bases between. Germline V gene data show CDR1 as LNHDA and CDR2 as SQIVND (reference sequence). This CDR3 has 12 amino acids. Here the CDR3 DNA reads TGTGCCAGTTCCATGGTCGGGACTGAAGCTTTCTTT. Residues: CASSMVGTEAFF.

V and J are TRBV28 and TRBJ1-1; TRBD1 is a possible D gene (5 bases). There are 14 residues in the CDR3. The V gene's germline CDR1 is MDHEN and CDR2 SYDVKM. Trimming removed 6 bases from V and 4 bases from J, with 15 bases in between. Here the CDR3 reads CASRPYGRVTEAFF. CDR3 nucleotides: TGTGCCAGCAGGCCCTACGGCAGGGTCACTGAAGCTTTCTTT.

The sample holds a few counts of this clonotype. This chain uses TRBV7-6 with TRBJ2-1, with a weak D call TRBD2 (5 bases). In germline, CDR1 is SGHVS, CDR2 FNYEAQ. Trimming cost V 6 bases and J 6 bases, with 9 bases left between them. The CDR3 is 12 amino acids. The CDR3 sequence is CASRLGFNEQFF. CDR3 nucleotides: TGTGCCAGCAGACTAGGGTTCAATGAGCAGTTCTTC.